One and the same sample provided the 29 T cell receptor beta chains below, sequenced in a study of human T cells and chemical hapten exposure. As to time point: patch test 1, 2 weeks after DPC sensitization. Treatment defined: therapeutic diphenylcyclopropenone sensitization with weekly scalp DPC. Via MiXCR, TCRdb re-called the RACE reads, giving one row per CDR3 protein. The sample consists of about 57,000 distinct CDR3 sequences, 9.3% of them appearing once. Sequenced here: whole blood, sampled in connection with sensitization to the hapten diphenylcyclopropenone (DPC). The receptors come from a woman in her 40s with alopecia areata. Some clones in this sample may be carry-over from other donors' samples.

This clonotype was seen only a few times. The gene calls are TRBV4-2 and TRBJ2-2; D is unclear. This CDR3 spans 12 amino acids. Trimming removed 4 bases at V and 6 bases at J, with 6 bases between. In germline, CDR1 is LGHNA, CDR2 YNFKEQ. The CDR3 region has the DNA TGTGCCAGCAGCCGTTCGGCCGGGGAGCTGTTTTTT. This codes for CASSRSAGELFF.

This clonotype was detected only a few times. The genes are TRBV10-2 and TRBJ1-1; 10 nucleotides agree with TRBD1. The V gene end was trimmed by 6 bases and the J gene end by 4 bases; junction bases not matched to a gene: 5. Germline V gene data show CDR1 as WSHSY and CDR2 as SAAADI. This CDR3 has 14 residues. CDR3 bases: TGCGCCAGCAGCGGGGACAGGGGAGGCACTGAAGCTTTCTTT. It is translated as CASSGDRGGTEAFF.

A note on this clonotype: With a much larger clone just one base away, this may be a read error. This chain joins TRBV6-5 and TRBJ1-1; no clear D. The CDR3 extends over 12 amino acids. The germline gives CDR1 MNHEY, CDR2 SVGAGI. In nucleotides, the CDR3 is TGTACCAGCGGACGAGTGAACACTGAAGCTTTCTTT. Residues: CTSGRVNTEAFF.

The sample holds many counts of this clonotype. The rearrangement uses TRBV11-2 and TRBJ2-5; D gene ambiguous. CDR3 length: 12 amino acids. Trimming removed 1 base from V and 3 bases from J, with 3 bases in between. In germline, CDR1 is SGHAT, CDR2 FQNNGV. This chain's CDR3 is CASSLVEETQYF. In nucleotides, the CDR3 is TGTGCCAGCAGCTTAGTTGAAGAGACCCAGTACTTC.

In its sample, this clonotype was seen many times. The chain has TRBV7-2 and TRBJ2-4, with 7 bases lining up with TRBD1. CDR1 is SGHTA, CDR2 FQGNSA, per germline. Losses at the gene ends were 5 bases for V and 7 bases for J; bases not matched to a gene: 8. This CDR3 region has 14 residues. This CDR3 reads CASSLTGPGNIQYF. The CDR3, as DNA: TGTGCCAGCAGCCTGACAGGGCCGGGGAACATTCAGTACTTC.

This clonotype has only a few counts. The chain is built from TRBV3-1 and TRBJ1-1; D gene uncertain. This CDR3 comprises 14 residues. With 1 base removed from V and 10 bases from J, the gap between germline ends came to 16 bases. CDR1 LGHDT and CDR2 YNNKEL come from the germline V gene (reference sequence). CDR3 in DNA: TGTGCCAGCAGCCAAGGTCGCAGAGAAGTTGGAGCTTTCTTT. Protein: CASSQGRREVGAFF.

In this sample, this clonotype turned up many times. V is TRBV3-1 and J is TRBJ2-5; 7 nucleotides line up with TRBD2. The V segment lost 4 bases and the J segment 5 bases; nucleotides outside the gene matches: 7. Per the germline V gene, CDR1 is LGHDT and CDR2 is YNNKEL (reference sequence). The CDR3 consists of 14 residues. CDR3 DNA: TGTGCCAGCAGCCTAGCGGGCCGTGAGGAGACCCAGTACTTC. It codes for CASSLAGREETQYF.

This clonotype was detected many times. This rearrangement joins TRBV11-1 to TRBJ2-7; perhaps TRBD1 as D (6 bases). The CDR3 runs 15 residues. CDR1 is SGHAT, CDR2 FQDESV, per germline (reference sequence). Trimming left V 2 bases short and J 3 bases short, with 14 bases between. CDR3 nucleotides: TGTGCCAGCAGCTTACAGAATTCGGACAGCTACGAGCAGTACTTC. Its translation: CASSLQNSDSYEQYF.

This clonotype was counted a few times. V usage is TRBV4-1 and J usage is TRBJ1-5; D gene unclear. V lost 0 bases and J lost 4, with 13 bases in between. Germline V gene data show CDR1 as MGHRA and CDR2 as YSYEKL. The CDR3 loop spans 16 amino acids. The DNA for the CDR3 is TGCGCCAGCAGCCAAGATCAAGTTTCGAGGAATCAGCCCCAGCATTTT. This sequence encodes CASSQDQVSRNQPQHF.

The V gene is TRBV12-3 or TRBV12-4, the J gene TRBJ2-1; TRBD1 aligns across 8 bases. The V segment lost 5 bases and the J segment 0 bases; nucleotides outside the gene matches: 12. The CDR3 has 18 residues. The DNA for the CDR3 is TGTGCCAGCAGTCCCCACAGGGGGATTACTAGCTCCTACAATGAGCAGTTCTTC. It specifies CASSPHRGITSSYNEQFF.

This clonotype showed up just a few times. The chain carries TRBV4-1 and TRBJ1-5, with D tentatively TRBD1 (6 bases). The CDR3 has 15 amino acids. Trimming took 0 bases from V and 6 from J, leaving 12 bases between them. Per the germline V gene, CDR1 is MGHRA and CDR2 is YSYEKL. The CDR3 is CASSQDQQGGQPQHF. In DNA form, the CDR3 reads TGCGCCAGCAGCCAAGATCAACAGGGAGGTCAGCCCCAGCATTTT.

Remarks on this clonotype: With a much larger clone just one base away, this may be a read error. J is TRBJ2-2 and V is TRBV9; 7 bases are shared with TRBD2. The CDR3 loop spans 15 amino acids. Germline CDR1 reads SGDLS; CDR2 reads YYNGEE. Trimming at V came to 0 bases and at J to 7 bases, leaving 6 bases not matched to a gene. Here the CDR3 reads CASSVEAGSVGELFF. In nucleotides, the CDR3 is TGTGCCAGCAGCGTAGAAGCGGGGTCGGTCGGGGAGCTGTTTTTT.

This clonotype has a count of ten or more. CDR3 sequence (DNA): TGCAGCGTTGACCTCGTAGTCGGCAGGGGGGACCAAGAGACCCAGTACTTC. This encodes CSVDLVVGRGDQETQYF. This chain uses TRBV29-1 with TRBJ2-5; D possibly corresponds to TRBD1 (7 bases). Per the germline V gene, CDR1 is SQVTM and CDR2 is ANQGSEA. This CDR3 region has 17 residues. Trimming stripped 3 bases from V and 0 bases from J, with 20 bases between.

A note on this clonotype: This clone may be a read error of a much larger clone one base away. This chain joins TRBV6-2 or TRBV6-3 and TRBJ1-5, with D hard to call. V shed 4 bases and J shed 2 bases, with 15 bases lying between them. The germline V gene has CDR1 MNHEY and CDR2 SVGEGT. The CDR3 runs to 16 residues. The CDR3 region is CASSSLIGVGNQPQHF. In DNA, the CDR3 is TGTGCCAGCAGTTCGCTGATAGGCGTAGGCAATCAGCCCCAGCATTTT.

This clonotype was counted a few times. The genes are TRBV30 and TRBJ1-2, with D possibly TRBD1 on 6 matching bases. V lost 2 bases, J lost 5 bases, and 12 bases lay in between. CDR3 size: 13 residues. The germline V gene has CDR1 GTSNPN and CDR2 SVGIG (reference sequence). CDR3 coding DNA: TGTGCCTGGAGTTCAGGGGCGGGGTATGGCTACACCTTC. It yields the protein CAWSSGAGYGYTF.

This clonotype appeared a few times. V gene TRBV12-3 or TRBV12-4 combines with J gene TRBJ2-5, with D perhaps assigned TRBD1 or TRBD2 (5 bases each). Deletions cut 3 bases from V and 7 bases from J, with 9 bases between. The CDR3 consists of 12 residues. Here the CDR3 reads CASSFGTPTQYF. In nucleotides, the CDR3 is TGTGCCAGCAGTTTCGGGACCCCGACCCAGTACTTC.

This clonotype has just a few counts. The CDR3 DNA is TGCAGTGCTACGATGGGGAGCTCCTATAATTCACCCCTCCACTTT. It yields the protein CSATMGSSYNSPLHF. The V and J genes are TRBV20-1 and TRBJ1-6; D call uncertain. Trimming took 4 bases from V and 0 from J, leaving 10 bases between them. The CDR3 consists of 15 residues. Germline CDR1 is DFQATT and CDR2 is SNEGSKA (reference sequence).

This clonotype was recorded many times. The rearrangement joins TRBV20-1 to TRBJ1-1; TRBD1 matches 10 bases. The germline V gene has CDR1 DFQATT and CDR2 SNEGSKA (reference sequence). The CDR3 sequence is 15 residues long. The trim removed 1 base at V and 8 bases at J, leaving 10 bases unmatched. CDR3 sequence (DNA): TGCAGTGCTAGAGCTCGTGAAGCGGGACAGGGGGAAGCTTTCTTT. Its protein is CSARAREAGQGEAFF.

V gene TRBV2 combines with J gene TRBJ1-5; D is ambiguous. This CDR3 has 15 amino acids. The germline V and J ends were trimmed by 5 bases and 2 bases, with 13 bases remaining between them. Germline CDR1 SNHLY, CDR2 FYNNEI. CDR3 in amino acids: CASSRAGDRNQPQHF. CDR3 DNA sequence: TGTGCCAGCAGTAGGGCTGGAGATCGCAATCAGCCCCAGCATTTT.

This clonotype was detected ten times or more. The CDR3 reads CASSSSGAGELFF. The CDR3 region has the DNA TGTGCCAGCAGCTCTAGCGGGGCTGGGGAGCTGTTTTTT. This chain joins TRBV5-4 and TRBJ2-2; the match to TRBD2 covers 9 bases. Germline trimming cut 3 bases from V and 8 bases from J; bases unmatched to any gene: 2. CDR3 length: 13 residues. Per germline, CDR1 SGHNT and CDR2 YYREEE (reference sequence).

This clonotype was picked up many times. This chain joins TRBV11-2 and TRBJ1-5; 8 bases are a match to TRBD1. This CDR3 region has 15 residues. J lost 5 bases, V lost 5 bases, and 8 bases had no gene match. The V gene's germline CDR1 is SGHAT and CDR2 FQNNGV. This chain's CDR3 is CASSLTGVGDQPQHF. As DNA, the CDR3 is TGTGCCAGCAGCCTGACAGGGGTTGGCGATCAGCCCCAGCATTTT. The whole variable domain, filled in from reference TRBV11-2 and TRBJ1-5, reads EAGVAQSPRYKIIEKRQSVAFWCNPISGHATLYWYQQILGQGPKLLIQFQNNGVVDDSQLPKDRFSAERLKGVDSTLKIQPAKLEDSAVYLCASSLTGVGDQPQHFGDGTRLSIL.

Concerning this clonotype itself: Possible read error: a much larger clone is one base away. The CDR3 nucleotides read TGTGCCTGCAGCCGCGGAGAGAACTCTGGAAACACCATATATTTT. Residues: CACSRGENSGNTIYF. The chain combines TRBV7-6 with TRBJ1-3; D unresolved. This CDR3 contains 15 residues. Germline CDR1 SGHVS, CDR2 FNYEAQ.

This clonotype was seen repeatedly, ten times or more. The chain employs TRBV7-6 and TRBJ1-5; D remains unclear. CDR3 length: 13 amino acids. Germline V gives CDR1 SGHVS, CDR2 FNYEAQ. V was shortened by 0 bases and J by 4 bases, with 4 bases between the two germline ends. CDR3 sequence: CASSLAENQPQHF. As DNA, the CDR3 is TGTGCCAGCAGCTTAGCTGAGAATCAGCCCCAGCATTTT.

This clonotype was seen repeatedly, ten times or more. The chain joins TRBV12-3 or TRBV12-4 to TRBJ1-1, with D unresolved. Trimming took off 1 base at V and 11 bases at J, with 14 bases between the two ends. This CDR3 region has 13 residues. This CDR3 is CASSLVSVRRAFF. The CDR3 DNA reads as TGTGCCAGCAGTTTAGTTTCGGTCAGGAGGGCTTTCTTT.

This clonotype appeared many times. The V and J genes are TRBV6-1 and TRBJ2-3, with D possibly matching TRBD1 (5 bases). Germline loops: CDR1 MNHNS, CDR2 SASEGT. The CDR3 has 13 amino acids. V was shortened by 3 bases and J by 3 bases, with 7 bases between the two germline ends. As DNA, the CDR3 is TGTGCCAGCAGTGAGGGGCTTACAGATACGCAGTATTTT. Protein: CASSEGLTDTQYF.

This clonotype was detected many times. The chain couples TRBV20-1 to TRBJ1-2; 9 bases line up with TRBD1. The CDR3 totals 12 residues. V lost 6 bases to trimming and J lost 6 bases; unmatched junction nucleotides: 5. Germline values: CDR1 DFQATT, CDR2 SNEGSKA (reference sequence). This CDR3 is CSAGDRVDGYTF. In nucleotides, the CDR3 is TGCAGTGCCGGGGACAGGGTAGATGGCTACACCTTC.

This clonotype was seen a handful of times. The V and J genes are TRBV5-4 and TRBJ2-2, with a possible D match to TRBD2 (5 bases). CDR3 length equals 16 residues. V lost 0 bases, J lost 4 bases, and 13 bases lay in between. From germline, CDR1 is SGHNT and CDR2 YYREEE (reference sequence). The CDR3 here is CASSLGGRWGTGELFF. The DNA for the CDR3 is TGTGCCAGCAGCTTGGGAGGGCGATGGGGCACCGGGGAGCTGTTTTTT. Supplemented by reference TRBV5-4 and TRBJ2-2, the full variable domain reads ETGVTQSPTHLIKTRGQQVTLRCSSQSGHNTVSWYQQALGQGPQFIFQYYREEENGRGNFPPRFSGLQFPNYSSELNVNALELDDSALYLCASSLGGRWGTGELFFGEGSRLTVL.

Ten or more counts support this clonotype. The J gene is TRBJ2-7, the V gene TRBV18, with unresolved D. This CDR3 has 13 residues. V lost 3 bases and J lost 3, with 9 bases in between. Germline lookup yields CDR1 KGHSH and CDR2 LQKENI. CDR3 loop: CASSPRSSYEQYF. CDR3 nucleotide sequence: TGTGCCAGCTCACCGAGGAGCAGCTACGAGCAGTACTTC.

The J gene is TRBJ2-7, the V gene TRBV3-1; 7 bases are shared with TRBD2. Germline trimming cut 4 bases from V and 6 bases from J; bases unmatched to any gene: 6. The germline V gene has CDR1 LGHDT and CDR2 YNNKEL (reference sequence). The CDR3 covers 13 residues. In nucleotides, the CDR3 is TGTGCCAGCAGCCCGAGTTCGGGGGGCGAGCAGTACTTC. This codes for CASSPSSGGEQYF.